A single sample gave rise to the 28 T cell receptor beta chains below, sequenced in a study of blood T cell repertoires in COVID-19. Profiled with immunoSEQ multiplex PCR; TCRdb holds only in-frame clones, not every one. This table has 90,000 or so clones, about 82% appearing once. The material sequenced was peripheral blood. The receptors come from a man in his fifties with active COVID-19.

The gene calls are TRBV27 and TRBJ2-1; D gene ambiguous. Looked up from germline, CDR1 is MNHEY and CDR2 is SMNVEV (reference sequence). Trimming pared 3 bases from V and 0 bases from J, leaving 6 bases between. The CDR3 has 14 amino acids. The CDR3 nucleotides read TGTGCCAGCAGTTTTCTAAGCTCCTACAATGAGCAGTTCTTC. It specifies CASSFLSSYNEQFF.

This clone appeared a few times. V usage is TRBV6-5 and J usage is TRBJ2-7; D perhaps matches TRBD2 (6 bases). Germline V CDR1 and CDR2: MNHEY, SVGAGI. This CDR3 is 15 amino acids long. The V end was cut by 2 bases, the J end by 0 bases, with 11 bases between. The CDR3 sequence is CASSYGGTFSYEQYF. CDR3 coding DNA: TGTGCCAGCAGTTACGGGGGGACTTTCTCCTACGAGCAGTACTTC.

The rearrangement links TRBV4-3 to TRBJ1-5; 7 nucleotides match TRBD1. Trimming at V came to 0 bases and at J to 10 bases, leaving 15 bases not matched to a gene. Germline CDR1 LGHNA, CDR2 YSLEER. The CDR3 runs to 17 residues. The CDR3, as DNA: TGCGCCAGCAGCCAAGAAGTTACCGGGACAGAACATGAACCCCAGCATTTT. Translated: CASSQEVTGTEHEPQHF.

This clone has just a few counts. The chain employs TRBV19 and TRBJ1-2, with 9 bases matching TRBD1. Germline loops: CDR1 LNHDA, CDR2 SQIVND (reference sequence). Trimming at V came to 3 bases and at J to 6 bases, leaving 14 bases not matched to a gene. This CDR3 spans 17 amino acids. DNA of the CDR3: TGTGCCAGTAGTATGTCCGGACAGGGGAAGATGAGGAATGGCTACACCTTC. This translates into CASSMSGQGKMRNGYTF.

This chain connects TRBV30 to TRBJ1-5; 9 bases map to TRBD1. The V gene end was trimmed by 4 bases and the J gene end by 6 bases; junction bases not matched to a gene: 4. Germline CDR1 reads GTSNPN; CDR2 reads SVGIG (reference sequence). The CDR3 has 13 residues. CDR3 nucleotide sequence: TGTGCCTGGACACAGGGGGCGGTTCAGCCCCAGCATTTT. This codes for CAWTQGAVQPQHF.

The chain joins TRBV19 to TRBJ2-7; TRBD1 agrees at 10 bases. CDR1 is LNHDA and CDR2 is SQIVND in the germline V gene (reference sequence). CDR3 length: 13 residues. V was clipped by 7 bases and J by 5 bases; unmatched bases: 5. CDR3 sequence (DNA): TGTGCCAGTAATGACAGGGGGCAGGACGAGCAGTACTTC. Protein: CASNDRGQDEQYF.

This clone showed up just a few times. The chain has TRBV2 and TRBJ1-1, with no clear D. CDR3 length equals 13 residues. Germline values: CDR1 SNHLY, CDR2 FYNNEI. V lost 3 bases and J 3 bases, leaving 8 bases between the germline ends. The CDR3 loop is CASSEREHTEAFF. The CDR3 DNA reads as TGTGCCAGCAGTGAGCGTGAGCACACTGAAGCTTTCTTT. The whole variable domain, filled in from reference TRBV2 and TRBJ1-1, reads EPEVTQTPSHQVTQMGQEVILRCVPISNHLYFYWYRQILGQKVEFLVSFYNNEISEKSEIFDDQFSVERPDGSNFTLKIRSTKLEDSAMYFCASSEREHTEAFFGQGTRLTVV.

V and J are TRBV6-5 and TRBJ2-5, with TRBD1 matching over 11 bases. The CDR3 is 15 residues long. Looked up from germline, CDR1 is MNHEY and CDR2 is SVGAGI. Losses at the gene ends were 8 bases for V and 1 base for J; bases not matched to a gene: 6. For the CDR3, the DNA is TGTGCCAGCGGACCGGGACAGGGGGTCCAAGAGACCCAGTACTTC. This codes for CASGPGQGVQETQYF.

CDR3 in amino acids: CASSIIGLPGDQPQHF. CDR3 nucleotide sequence: TGTGCCAGTAGTATTATTGGACTCCCGGGGGATCAGCCCCAGCATTTT. The genes are TRBV19 and TRBJ1-5; a possible D gene is TRBD1 (5 bases). Germline V gene data show CDR1 as LNHDA and CDR2 as SQIVND (reference sequence). The length of the CDR3 is 16 residues. Trimming pared 3 bases from V and 5 bases from J, leaving 17 bases between.

The chain combines TRBV5-1 with TRBJ1-1; a possible D gene is TRBD1 (5 bases). Germline CDR1 SGHRS, CDR2 YFSETQ. The CDR3 runs to 14 residues. The ends were cut back, 0 bases at V and 1 base at J, with 7 bases in the middle. This CDR3 reads CASSLDRRNTEAFF. The CDR3 coding sequence is TGCGCCAGCAGCTTGGACAGGAGGAACACTGAAGCTTTCTTT. Combining the CDR3 with reference TRBV5-1 and TRBJ1-1 gives the whole variable domain KAGVTQTPRYLIKTRGQQVTLSCSPISGHRSVSWYQQTPGQGLQFLFEYFSETQRNKGNFPGRFSGRQFSNSRSEMNVSTLELGDSALYLCASSLDRRNTEAFFGQGTRLTVV.

This chain links TRBV5-1 with TRBJ2-7, with a possible D match to TRBD2 (5 bases). Germline-derived CDR1 and CDR2 are SGHRS and YFSETQ. V was pared by 3 bases and J by 3 bases, with 10 bases between. This CDR3 spans 13 amino acids. The CDR3 bases are TGCGCCAGCAGCTCCCGGGATCTCTACGAGCAGTACTTC. It specifies CASSSRDLYEQYF.

The chain has TRBV6-6 and TRBJ1-2; 8 nucleotides match TRBD1. This CDR3 contains 16 residues. Trimming cost V 5 bases and J 2 bases; bases outside gene matches: 10. Germline V gene sequence: CDR1 MNHNY, CDR2 SVGAGI (reference sequence). The DNA of the CDR3 is TGTGCCAGCAGTGTCCACCGACAGGGGCTAAACTATGGCTACACCTTC. Translated: CASSVHRQGLNYGYTF.

V and J are TRBV5-6 and TRBJ2-7, with 8 bases matching TRBD1. With V trimmed by 4 bases and J by 5 bases, 17 bases remained unmatched. This CDR3 is 17 amino acids long. Per the germline V gene, CDR1 is SGHDT and CDR2 is YYEEEE. In nucleotides, the CDR3 is TGTGCCAGCAGCGAATTCTCCGGGGGCAGGGGGCTTGACGAGCAGTACTTC. This gives the protein CASSEFSGGRGLDEQYF.

V is TRBV7-8 and J is TRBJ2-1; maybe TRBD2 (5 bases). This CDR3 region has 16 residues. The V end lost 4 bases, the J end lost 1 base, and 14 bases lay between the germline ends. Germline assignment: CDR1 SGHVS and CDR2 FQNEAQ. The CDR3 protein is CASSSLLRGSYNEQFF. The DNA of the CDR3 is TGTGCCAGCAGCTCCTTACTTAGAGGGTCCTACAATGAGCAGTTCTTC.

This clone was recorded a few times. J is TRBJ2-2 and V is TRBV9; 7 positions agree with TRBD1. CDR1 and CDR2 from the germline V gene are SGDLS and YYNGEE. CDR3 length: 15 residues. V gave up 2 bases and J gave up 1 base; unmatched junction bases: 2. The CDR3 sequence is CASSVSGGNTGELFF. The CDR3 DNA is TGTGCCAGCAGCGTGTCAGGGGGGAACACCGGGGAGCTGTTTTTT.

The rearrangement uses TRBV5-1 and TRBJ2-1, with TRBD2 as a possible D gene (6 bases). Germline V gene data show CDR1 as SGHRS and CDR2 as YFSETQ. The CDR3 is made up of 14 amino acids. V gave up 3 bases and J gave up 5 bases, with 12 bases separating them. The CDR3 nucleotides read TGCGCCAGCAGCTCTAGCGATATCAACAATGAGCAGTTCTTC. Protein product: CASSSSDINNEQFF. The full variable domain, completed using reference TRBV5-1 and TRBJ2-1, is KAGVTQTPRYLIKTRGQQVTLSCSPISGHRSVSWYQQTPGQGLQFLFEYFSETQRNKGNFPGRFSGRQFSNSRSEMNVSTLELGDSALYLCASSSSDINNEQFFGPGTRLTVL.

V is TRBV7-2 and J is TRBJ1-6, with 7 positions matching TRBD1. The V gene end was trimmed by 5 bases and the J gene end by 8 bases; junction bases not matched to a gene: 9. Per germline, CDR1 SGHTA and CDR2 FQGNSA. The CDR3 runs to 15 residues. The CDR3 nucleotides read TGTGCCAGCAGCACCCCGACAGGGAATTATTCACCCCTCCACTTT. This codes for CASSTPTGNYSPLHF. Variable domain in full (rest from reference TRBV7-2 and TRBJ1-6): GAGVSQSPSNKVTEKGKDVELRCDPISGHTALYWYRQSLGQGLEFLIYFQGNSAPDKSGLPSDRFSAERTGGSVSTLTIQRTQQEDSAVYLCASSTPTGNYSPLHFGNGTRLTVT.

CDR3 in amino acids: CAWSSTGSISGNTIYF. The CDR3, as DNA: TGTGCCTGGAGTAGTACAGGGTCCATCTCTGGAAACACCATATATTTT. V usage is TRBV30 and J usage is TRBJ1-3; tentative D call: TRBD1 (6 bases). Looked up from germline, CDR1 is GTSNPN and CDR2 is SVGIG (reference sequence). The V end lost 2 bases, the J end lost 0 bases, and 14 bases lay between the germline ends. The length of the CDR3 is 16 residues.

This rearrangement joins TRBV11-2 to TRBJ2-1, with D possibly being TRBD2 (6 bases). Deletions cut 6 bases from V and 1 base from J, with 13 bases between. This CDR3 contains 15 residues. Germline V gene lookup returns CDR1 SGHAT and CDR2 FQNNGV. The CDR3 DNA follows: TGTGCCAGCAGAGGGGCGGGAACGTCCTACAATGAGCAGTTCTTC. This encodes CASRGAGTSYNEQFF.

The gene calls are TRBV21-1 and TRBJ2-1; the table names TRBD2, a call not compared with the DNA. TRBV21-1 constitutes a pseudogene. The CDR3 is 15 residues long. CDR3: CASSNVADSYNEQFF. The DNA for the CDR3 is TGTGCCAGCAGCAACGTAGCGGACTCCTACAATGAGCAGTTCTTC.

The chain has TRBV7-2 and TRBJ2-2; 7 bases line up with TRBD2. The J segment lost 0 bases and the V segment lost 1 base, leaving 5 bases of the junction unmatched. This CDR3 has 17 amino acids. Per the germline V gene, CDR1 is SGHTA and CDR2 is FQGNSA. CDR3 in amino acids: CASSLGGGGANTGELFF. The CDR3 DNA follows: TGTGCCAGCAGCTTAGGGGGCGGGGGTGCGAACACCGGGGAGCTGTTTTTT.

The chain couples TRBV5-1 to TRBJ1-1; D is unclear. The germline CDR1 and CDR2 sequences are SGHRS and YFSETQ. Trimming pared 0 bases from V and 1 base from J, leaving 7 bases between. The length of the CDR3 is 14 residues. The CDR3: CASSLDSGNTEAFF. The CDR3 bases are TGCGCCAGCAGCTTGGATAGCGGGAACACTGAAGCTTTCTTT. The whole variable domain, remainder taken from reference TRBV5-1 and TRBJ1-1, is KAGVTQTPRYLIKTRGQQVTLSCSPISGHRSVSWYQQTPGQGLQFLFEYFSETQRNKGNFPGRFSGRQFSNSRSEMNVSTLELGDSALYLCASSLDSGNTEAFFGQGTRLTVV.

The gene calls are TRBV18 and TRBJ1-1; TRBD1 matches 8 bases. Germline trimming cut 3 bases from V and 6 bases from J; bases unmatched to any gene: 6. The germline V gene has CDR1 KGHSH and CDR2 LQKENI. CDR3 length: 14 residues. The CDR3 region has the DNA TGTGCCAGCTCACCCGACAGGGGTCAGGCTGAAGCTTTCTTT. Its translation is CASSPDRGQAEAFF. The full variable domain, its missing parts supplied by reference TRBV18 and TRBJ1-1, is NAGVMQNPRHLVRRRGQEARLRCSPMKGHSHVYWYRQLPEEGLKFMVYLQKENIIDESGMPKERFSAEFPKEGPSILRIQQVVRGDSAAYFCASSPDRGQAEAFFGQGTRLTVV.

This clone came up a few times. CDR3 loop: CASSIPGQASYEQYF. The CDR3 DNA reads TGTGCCAGCAGCATACCGGGACAGGCCTCCTACGAGCAGTACTTC. V gene TRBV27 combines with J gene TRBJ2-7; 8 positions match TRBD1. Germline V CDR1 and CDR2: MNHEY, SMNVEV (reference sequence). This CDR3 contains 15 residues. After removal of 6 bases from V and 0 bases from J, the junction contained 7 bases not matched to a gene.

The J gene is TRBJ2-7, the V gene TRBV6-2 or TRBV6-3; 8 bases are a match to TRBD2. The CDR3 runs 13 residues. The V and J ends lost 4 bases and 2 bases, in that order; junction bases with no gene match: 1. CDR1 and CDR2 from the germline V gene are MNHEY and SVGEGT. Here the CDR3 reads CASSSRGAYEQYF. The CDR3 region has the DNA TGTGCCAGCAGTTCGCGGGGGGCCTACGAGCAGTACTTC.

There are a few counts of this clone. The chain couples TRBV5-5 to TRBJ2-7, with 14 bases lining up with TRBD2. Per the germline V gene, CDR1 is SGHKS and CDR2 is YYEKEE (reference sequence). Trimming at V came to 5 bases and at J to 5 bases, leaving 9 bases not matched to a gene. This CDR3 is built from 16 residues. The CDR3 sequence: CASSPRLAGGHNEQYF. The CDR3 DNA sequence: TGTGCCAGCAGTCCCAGACTAGCGGGAGGGCATAACGAGCAGTACTTC.

The chain couples TRBV6-5 to TRBJ2-7; 7 bases line up with TRBD1. CDR1 and CDR2 from the germline V gene are MNHEY and SVGAGI. The CDR3 length is 16 residues. V lost 4 bases, J lost 0 bases, and 9 bases stayed unmatched. The CDR3 nucleotides read TGTGCCAGCAGTTCCCAGGCCGGACAGGTCTCCTACGAGCAGTACTTC. Translating it yields CASSSQAGQVSYEQYF.

V usage is TRBV7-9 and J usage is TRBJ2-1; 10 bases align to TRBD2. With V trimmed by 2 bases and J by 8 bases, 6 bases remained unmatched. Germline lookup yields CDR1 SEHNR and CDR2 FQNEAQ (reference sequence). The CDR3 loop spans 15 amino acids. The CDR3 nucleotides read TGTGCCAGCAGCTTACAGAGCGGGGGGGTCGATGAGCAGTTCTTC. Residues: CASSLQSGGVDEQFF.